The text below deals with one TCR beta chain. Its antigen is undetermined. Germline loops: CDR1 MNHNS, CDR2 SASEGT. The ends were cut back, 7 bases at V and 0 bases at J, with 11 bases in the middle. The CDR3 extends over 14 amino acids. This sample stems from a study of cytomegalovirus exposure and HLA in healthy donors. Method: immunoSEQ multiplex PCR; TCRdb's copy keeps in-frame clones and lacks some. The table includes 300,000 to 400,000 clones, around 90% detected once. The study, taken as a whole, reports: In vitro confirmation showed three CMV-associated chains to be CMV antigen specific.

The sample was PBMCs. This chain uses TRBV6-1 with TRBJ2-3, with a weak D call TRBD2 (5 bases). The sequence came from a man aged 25-40 years in good health and CMV-seronegative. The CDR3 coding sequence is TGTGCCAGCACACGGGGTTCTAGCACAGATACGCAGTATTTT. This translates into CASTRGSSTDTQYF.